The T cell receptor beta chain described here comes from a study of identical twins. Study findings and constraints: Whereas memory repertoires showed no such difference, abundant cord blood beta clonotypes carried fewer insertions.

The germline V gene encodes CDR1 SGHTA and CDR2 FQGNSA. V was trimmed by 7 bases and J by 6 bases, leaving 16 bases between them. This CDR3 comprises 14 residues. Every sampled donor was Caucasian and healthy. MiXCR was run by TCRdb on the 5' RACE reads, yielding one entry per CDR3 protein. The data show around 1.7 million distinct CDR3 sequences, less than 40% seen once. This clonotype was seen a few times. Its matching antigen is unknown. The V gene is TRBV7-2, the J gene TRBJ1-5; D unresolved. This receptor was taken from a newborn girl in good health. Sequencing was done on a sample of cord blood. The CDR3 here is CASTLSSTGQPQHF. Here the CDR3 DNA reads TGTGCCAGCACCCTATCCTCGACCGGTCAGCCCCAGCATTTT.